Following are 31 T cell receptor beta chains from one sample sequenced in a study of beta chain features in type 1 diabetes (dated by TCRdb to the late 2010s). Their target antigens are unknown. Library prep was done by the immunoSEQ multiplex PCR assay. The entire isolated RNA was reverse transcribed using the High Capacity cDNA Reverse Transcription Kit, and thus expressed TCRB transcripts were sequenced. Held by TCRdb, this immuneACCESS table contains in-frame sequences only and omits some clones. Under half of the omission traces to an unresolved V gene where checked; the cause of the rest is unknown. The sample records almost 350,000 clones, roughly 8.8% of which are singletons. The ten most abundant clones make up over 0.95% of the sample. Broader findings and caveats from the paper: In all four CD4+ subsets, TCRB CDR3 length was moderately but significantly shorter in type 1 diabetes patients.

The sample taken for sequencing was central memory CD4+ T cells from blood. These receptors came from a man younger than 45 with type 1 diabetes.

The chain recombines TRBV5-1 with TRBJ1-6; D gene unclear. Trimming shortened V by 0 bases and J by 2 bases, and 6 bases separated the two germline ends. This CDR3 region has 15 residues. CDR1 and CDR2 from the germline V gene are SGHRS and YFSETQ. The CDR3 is CASSLGSTYNSPLHF. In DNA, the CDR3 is TGCGCCAGCAGCTTGGGTAGTACCTATAATTCACCCCTCCACTTT.

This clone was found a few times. The CDR3 DNA follows: TGTGCCAGCAGTGAAAAGTCAGCACAGCCCCAGCATTTT. Translated: CASSEKSAQPQHF. The rearrangement links TRBV6-1 to TRBJ1-5; D unresolved. The V end lost 2 bases, the J end lost 7 bases, and 9 bases lay between the germline ends. This CDR3 is 13 amino acids long. The germline CDR1 and CDR2 sequences are MNHNS and SASEGT.

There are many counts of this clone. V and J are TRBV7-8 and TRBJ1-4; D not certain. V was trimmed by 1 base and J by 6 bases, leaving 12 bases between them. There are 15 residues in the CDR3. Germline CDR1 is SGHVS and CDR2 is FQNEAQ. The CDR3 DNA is TGTGCCAGCAGCTTAGTCGGGAGATCGGATGAAAAACTGTTTTTT. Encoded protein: CASSLVGRSDEKLFF. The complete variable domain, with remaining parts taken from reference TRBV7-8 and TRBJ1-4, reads GAGVSQSPRYKVAKRGQDVALRCDPISGHVSLFWYQQALGQGPEFLTYFQNEAQLDKSGLPSDRFFAERPEGSVSTLKIQRTQQEDSAVYLCASSLVGRSDEKLFFGSGTQLSVL.

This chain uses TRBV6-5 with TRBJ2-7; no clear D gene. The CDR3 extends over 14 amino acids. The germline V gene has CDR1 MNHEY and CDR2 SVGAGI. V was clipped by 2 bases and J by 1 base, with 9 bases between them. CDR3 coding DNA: TGTGCCAGCAGTTACAACGTGGGTTCCTACGAGCAGTACTTC. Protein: CASSYNVGSYEQYF.

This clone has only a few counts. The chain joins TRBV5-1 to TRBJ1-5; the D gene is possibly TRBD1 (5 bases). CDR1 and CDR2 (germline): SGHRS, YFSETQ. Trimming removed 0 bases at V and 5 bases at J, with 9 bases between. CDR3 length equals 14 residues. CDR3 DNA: TGCGCCAGCAGCTTGGAGGGGCCCCATCAGCCCCAGCATTTT. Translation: CASSLEGPHQPQHF. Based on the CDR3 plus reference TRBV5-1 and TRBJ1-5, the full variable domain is KAGVTQTPRYLIKTRGQQVTLSCSPISGHRSVSWYQQTPGQGLQFLFEYFSETQRNKGNFPGRFSGRQFSNSRSEMNVSTLELGDSALYLCASSLEGPHQPQHFGDGTRLSIL.

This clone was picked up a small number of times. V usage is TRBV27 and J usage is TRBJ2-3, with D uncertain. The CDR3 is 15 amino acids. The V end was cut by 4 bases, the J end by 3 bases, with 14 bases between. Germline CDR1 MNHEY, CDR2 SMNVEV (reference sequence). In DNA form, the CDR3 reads TGTGCCAGCAGTTGGACCCCGCAAGGTACAGATACGCAGTATTTT. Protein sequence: CASSWTPQGTDTQYF.

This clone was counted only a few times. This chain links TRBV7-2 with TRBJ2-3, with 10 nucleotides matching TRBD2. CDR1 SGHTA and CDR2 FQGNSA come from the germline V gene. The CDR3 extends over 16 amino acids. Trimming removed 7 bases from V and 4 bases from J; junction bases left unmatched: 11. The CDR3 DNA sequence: TGTGCCAGCACCCCAAGTAAGCGGGGGGGCGCAGATACGCAGTATTTT. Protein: CASTPSKRGGADTQYF.

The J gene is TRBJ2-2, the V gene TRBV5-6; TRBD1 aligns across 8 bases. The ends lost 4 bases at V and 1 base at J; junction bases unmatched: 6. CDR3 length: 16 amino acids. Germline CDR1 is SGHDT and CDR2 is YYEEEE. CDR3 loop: CASSRRTGQNTGELFF. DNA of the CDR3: TGTGCCAGCAGCCGTCGGACAGGGCAGAACACCGGGGAGCTGTTTTTT.

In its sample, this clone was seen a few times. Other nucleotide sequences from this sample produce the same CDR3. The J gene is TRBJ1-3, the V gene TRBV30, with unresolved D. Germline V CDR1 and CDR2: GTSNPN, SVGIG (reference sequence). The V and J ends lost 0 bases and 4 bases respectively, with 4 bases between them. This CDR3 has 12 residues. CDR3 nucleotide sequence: TGTGCCTGGAGTGTAAGCGGAAACACCATATATTTT. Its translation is CAWSVSGNTIYF. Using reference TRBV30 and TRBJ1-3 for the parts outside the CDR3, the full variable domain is SQTIHQWPATLVQPVGSPLSLECTVEGTSNPNLYWYRQAAGRGLQLLFYSVGIGQISSEVPQNLSASRPQDRQFILSSKKLLLSDSGFYLCAWSVSGNTIYFGEGSWLTVV.

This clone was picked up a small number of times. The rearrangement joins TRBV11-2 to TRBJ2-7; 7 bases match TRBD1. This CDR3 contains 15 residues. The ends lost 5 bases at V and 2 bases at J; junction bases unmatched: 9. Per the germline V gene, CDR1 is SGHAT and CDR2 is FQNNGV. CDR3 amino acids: CASSPGTVPAYEQYF. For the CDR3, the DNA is TGTGCCAGCAGCCCCGGGACAGTACCGGCCTACGAGCAGTACTTC.

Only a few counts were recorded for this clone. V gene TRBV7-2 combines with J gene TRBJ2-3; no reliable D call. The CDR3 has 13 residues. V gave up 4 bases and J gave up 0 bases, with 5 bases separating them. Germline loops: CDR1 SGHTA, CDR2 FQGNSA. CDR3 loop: CASSSDSTDTQYF. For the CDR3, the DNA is TGTGCCAGCAGCTCTGACAGCACAGATACGCAGTATTTT.

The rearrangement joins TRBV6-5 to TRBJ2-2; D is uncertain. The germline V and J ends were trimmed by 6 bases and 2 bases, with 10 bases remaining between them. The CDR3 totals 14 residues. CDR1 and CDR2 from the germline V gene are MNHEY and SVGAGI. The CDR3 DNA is TGTGCCAGCAGAAAGCCGGGTAACACCGGGGAGCTGTTTTTT. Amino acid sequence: CASRKPGNTGELFF.

Written as DNA, the CDR3 is TGTGCCAGCAGTTTAAGCGGGGCCCCTTACTACGAGCAGTACTTC. Translation: CASSLSGAPYYEQYF. The J gene is TRBJ2-7, the V gene TRBV28; 7 bases agree with TRBD2. The CDR3 has 15 amino acids. The junction had 7 bases not matched to a gene; V was cut back by 2 bases and J by 3 bases. Germline CDR1 is MDHEN and CDR2 is SYDVKM.

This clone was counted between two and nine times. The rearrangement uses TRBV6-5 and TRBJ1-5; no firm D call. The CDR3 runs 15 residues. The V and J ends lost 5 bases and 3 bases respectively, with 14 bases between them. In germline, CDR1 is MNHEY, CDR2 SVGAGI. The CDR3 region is CASSPLGRNNQPQHF. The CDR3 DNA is TGTGCCAGCAGTCCCCTAGGACGGAACAATCAGCCCCAGCATTTT.

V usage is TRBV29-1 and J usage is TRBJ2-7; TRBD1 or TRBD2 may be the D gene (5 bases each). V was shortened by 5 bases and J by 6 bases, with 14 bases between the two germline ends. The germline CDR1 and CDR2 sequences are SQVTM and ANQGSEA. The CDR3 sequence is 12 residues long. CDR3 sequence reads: CSVRVGTREQYF. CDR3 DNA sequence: TGCAGCGTTCGGGTAGGGACCCGCGAGCAGTACTTC.

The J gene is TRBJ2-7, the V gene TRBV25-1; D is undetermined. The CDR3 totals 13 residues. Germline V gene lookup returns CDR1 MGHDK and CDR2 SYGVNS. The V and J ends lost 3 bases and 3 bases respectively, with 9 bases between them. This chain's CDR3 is CASSDSQDYEQYF. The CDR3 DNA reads TGTGCCAGCAGTGATTCTCAGGACTACGAGCAGTACTTC.

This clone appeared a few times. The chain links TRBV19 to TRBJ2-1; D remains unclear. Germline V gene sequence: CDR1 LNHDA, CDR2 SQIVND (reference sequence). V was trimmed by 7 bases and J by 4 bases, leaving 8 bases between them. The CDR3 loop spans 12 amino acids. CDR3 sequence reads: CASTGSYNEQFF. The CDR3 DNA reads TGTGCCAGTACCGGCTCATACAATGAGCAGTTCTTC.

CDR3 nucleotide sequence: TGTGCCAGCAGCTTAAGTCCGGGGGGAAATAATTCACCCCTCCACTTT. Protein: CASSLSPGGNNSPLHF. The gene calls are TRBV7-8 and TRBJ1-6; TRBD1 might be the D (5 bases). The germline CDR1 and CDR2 sequences are SGHVS and FQNEAQ. CDR3 size: 16 residues. The V end lost 2 bases, the J end lost 5 bases, and 13 bases lay between the germline ends.

The CDR3 region has the DNA TGTGCCAGCAGCTTGGGACAGGGGATGAACACTGAAGCTTTCTTT. It specifies CASSLGQGMNTEAFF. V is TRBV9 and J is TRBJ1-1; 10 positions agree with TRBD1. CDR3 length: 15 residues. CDR1 and CDR2 (germline): SGDLS, YYNGEE. Germline trimming cut 4 bases from V and 0 bases from J; bases unmatched to any gene: 3.

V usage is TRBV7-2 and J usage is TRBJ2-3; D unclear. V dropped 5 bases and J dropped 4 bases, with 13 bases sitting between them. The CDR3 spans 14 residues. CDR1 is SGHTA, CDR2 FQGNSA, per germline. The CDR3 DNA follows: TGTGCCAGCAGCCCCTCCCGGGCGGCAGATACGCAGTATTTT. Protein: CASSPSRAADTQYF.

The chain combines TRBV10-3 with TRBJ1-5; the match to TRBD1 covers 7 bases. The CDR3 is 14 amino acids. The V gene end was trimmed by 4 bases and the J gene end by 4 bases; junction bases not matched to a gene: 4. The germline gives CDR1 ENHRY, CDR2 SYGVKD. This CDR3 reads CAISAGTENQPQHF. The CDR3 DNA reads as TGTGCCATCAGTGCCGGGACAGAAAATCAGCCCCAGCATTTT.

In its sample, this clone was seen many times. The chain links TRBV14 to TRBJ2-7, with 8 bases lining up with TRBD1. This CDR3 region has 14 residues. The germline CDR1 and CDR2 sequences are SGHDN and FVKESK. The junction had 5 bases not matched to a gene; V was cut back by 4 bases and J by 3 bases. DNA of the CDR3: TGTGCCAGCAGCCCCCGGACAGGGAACTACGAGCAGTACTTC. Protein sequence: CASSPRTGNYEQYF. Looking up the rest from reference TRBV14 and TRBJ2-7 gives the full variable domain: EAGVTQFPSHSVIEKGQTVTLRCDPISGHDNLYWYRRVMGKEIKFLLHFVKESKQDESGMPNNRFLAERTGGTYSTLKVQPAELEDSGVYFCASSPRTGNYEQYFGPGTRLTVT.

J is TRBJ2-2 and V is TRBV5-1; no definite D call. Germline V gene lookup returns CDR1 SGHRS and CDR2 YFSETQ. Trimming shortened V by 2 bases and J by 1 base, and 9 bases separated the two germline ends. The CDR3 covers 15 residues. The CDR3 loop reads CASSLSRMNTGELFF. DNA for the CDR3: TGCGCCAGCAGCTTAAGTCGGATGAACACCGGGGAGCTGTTTTTT.

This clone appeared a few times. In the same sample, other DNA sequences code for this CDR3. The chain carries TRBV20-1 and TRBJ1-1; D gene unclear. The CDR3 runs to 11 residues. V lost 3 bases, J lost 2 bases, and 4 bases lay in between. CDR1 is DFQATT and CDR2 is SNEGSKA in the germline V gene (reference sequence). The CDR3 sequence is CSARGNTEAFF. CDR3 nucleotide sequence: TGCAGTGCTAGGGGCAACACTGAAGCTTTCTTT.

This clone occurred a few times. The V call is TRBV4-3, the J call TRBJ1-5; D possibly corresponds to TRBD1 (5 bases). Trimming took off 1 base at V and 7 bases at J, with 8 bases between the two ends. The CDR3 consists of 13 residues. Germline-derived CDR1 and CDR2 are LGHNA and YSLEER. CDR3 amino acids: CASSQARDQPQHF. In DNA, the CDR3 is TGCGCCAGCAGCCAAGCGAGGGACCAGCCCCAGCATTTT.

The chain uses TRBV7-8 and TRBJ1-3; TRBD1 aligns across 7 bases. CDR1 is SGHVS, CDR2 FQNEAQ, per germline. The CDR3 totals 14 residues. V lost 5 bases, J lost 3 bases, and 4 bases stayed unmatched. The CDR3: CASSATGFGNTIYF. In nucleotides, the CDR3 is TGTGCCAGCAGCGCGACAGGGTTTGGAAACACCATATATTTT.

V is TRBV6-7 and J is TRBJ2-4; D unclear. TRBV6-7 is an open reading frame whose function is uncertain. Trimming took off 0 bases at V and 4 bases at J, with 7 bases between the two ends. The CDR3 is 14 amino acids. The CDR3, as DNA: TGTGCCAGCAGTTACTCTTCCAGGAAAAACATTCAGTACTTC. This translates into CASSYSSRKNIQYF.

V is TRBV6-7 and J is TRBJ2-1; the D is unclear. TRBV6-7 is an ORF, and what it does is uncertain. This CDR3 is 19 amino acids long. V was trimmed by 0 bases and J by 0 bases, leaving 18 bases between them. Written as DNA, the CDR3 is TGTGCCAGCAGTTACTCGATAATAGTATCTCGGAGCTCCTACAATGAGCAGTTCTTC. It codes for CASSYSIIVSRSSYNEQFF.

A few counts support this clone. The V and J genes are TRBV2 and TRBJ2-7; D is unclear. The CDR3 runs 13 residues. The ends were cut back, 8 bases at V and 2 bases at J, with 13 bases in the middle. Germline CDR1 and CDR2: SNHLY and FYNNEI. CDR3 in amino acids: CASAMMDAYEQYF. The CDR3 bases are TGTGCCAGCGCAATGATGGACGCCTACGAGCAGTACTTC. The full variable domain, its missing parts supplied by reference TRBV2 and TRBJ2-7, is EPEVTQTPSHQVTQMGQEVILRCVPISNHLYFYWYRQILGQKVEFLVSFYNNEISEKSEIFDDQFSVERPDGSNFTLKIRSTKLEDSAMYFCASAMMDAYEQYFGPGTRLTVT.

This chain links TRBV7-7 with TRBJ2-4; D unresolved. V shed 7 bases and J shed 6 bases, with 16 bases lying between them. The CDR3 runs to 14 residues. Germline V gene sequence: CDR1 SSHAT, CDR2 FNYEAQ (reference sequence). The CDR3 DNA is TGTGCCAGCACCCTTCCAAGGGTTGGAAACATTCAGTACTTC. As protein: CASTLPRVGNIQYF.

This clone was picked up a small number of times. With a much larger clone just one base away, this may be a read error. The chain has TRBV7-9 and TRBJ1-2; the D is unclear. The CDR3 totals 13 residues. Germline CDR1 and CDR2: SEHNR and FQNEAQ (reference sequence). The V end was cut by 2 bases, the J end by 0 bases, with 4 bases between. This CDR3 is CASSLPANYGYTF. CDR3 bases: TGTGCCAGCAGCTTACCAGCTAACTATGGCTACACCTTC.